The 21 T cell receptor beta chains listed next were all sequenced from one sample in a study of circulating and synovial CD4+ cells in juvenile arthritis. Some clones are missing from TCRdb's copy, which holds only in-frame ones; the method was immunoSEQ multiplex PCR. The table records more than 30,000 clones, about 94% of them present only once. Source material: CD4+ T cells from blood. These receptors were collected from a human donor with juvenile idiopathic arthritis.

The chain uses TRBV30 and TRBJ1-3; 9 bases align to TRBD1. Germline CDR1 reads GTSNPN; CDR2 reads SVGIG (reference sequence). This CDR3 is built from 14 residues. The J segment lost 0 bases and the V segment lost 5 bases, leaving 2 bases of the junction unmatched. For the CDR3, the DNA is TGTGCCTGGGGACAGGGGTCCTCTGGAAACACCATATATTTT. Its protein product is CAWGQGSSGNTIYF.

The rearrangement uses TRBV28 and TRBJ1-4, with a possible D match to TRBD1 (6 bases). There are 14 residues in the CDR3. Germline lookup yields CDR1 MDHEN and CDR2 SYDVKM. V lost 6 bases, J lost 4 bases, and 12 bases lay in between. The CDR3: CASSLDSFNEKLFF. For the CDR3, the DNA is TGTGCCAGCAGCCTGGACAGCTTTAATGAAAAACTGTTTTTT.

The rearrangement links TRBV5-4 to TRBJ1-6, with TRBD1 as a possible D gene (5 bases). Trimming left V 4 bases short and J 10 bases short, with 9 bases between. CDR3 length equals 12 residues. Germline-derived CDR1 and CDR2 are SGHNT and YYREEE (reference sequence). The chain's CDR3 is CASSTDRSPLHF. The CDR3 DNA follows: TGTGCCAGCAGCACCGACAGATCACCCCTCCACTTT.

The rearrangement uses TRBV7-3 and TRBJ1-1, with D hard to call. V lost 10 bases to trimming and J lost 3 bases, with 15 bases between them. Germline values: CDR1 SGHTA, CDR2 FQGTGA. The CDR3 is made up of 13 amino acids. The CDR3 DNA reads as TGTGCCACTTCTGAGGGAGCGGACACTGAAGCTTTCTTT. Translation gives CATSEGADTEAFF.

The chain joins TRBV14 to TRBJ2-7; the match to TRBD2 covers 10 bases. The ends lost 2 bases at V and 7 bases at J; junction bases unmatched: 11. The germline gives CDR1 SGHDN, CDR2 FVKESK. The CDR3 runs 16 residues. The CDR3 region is CASSQTNWLAGVEQYF. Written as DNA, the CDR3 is TGTGCCAGCAGCCAAACCAACTGGCTAGCGGGAGTTGAGCAGTACTTC.

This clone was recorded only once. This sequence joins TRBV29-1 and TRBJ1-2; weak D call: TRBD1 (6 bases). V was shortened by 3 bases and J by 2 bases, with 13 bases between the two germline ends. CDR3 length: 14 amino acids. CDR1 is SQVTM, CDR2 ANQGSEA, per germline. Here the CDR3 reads CSVESDRYNYGYTF. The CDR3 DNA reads TGCAGCGTTGAGAGCGACAGGTACAACTATGGCTACACCTTC.

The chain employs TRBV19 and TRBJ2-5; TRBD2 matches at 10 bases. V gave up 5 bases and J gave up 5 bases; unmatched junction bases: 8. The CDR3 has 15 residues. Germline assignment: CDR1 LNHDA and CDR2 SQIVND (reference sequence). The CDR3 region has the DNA TGTGCCAGTAGTGGGACTAGCGCCGCTCGGGAGACCCAGTACTTC. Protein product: CASSGTSAARETQYF. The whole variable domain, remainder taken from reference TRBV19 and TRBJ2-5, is DGGITQSPKYLFRKEGQNVTLSCEQNLNHDAMYWYRQDPGQGLRLIYYSQIVNDFQKGDIAEGYSVSREKKESFPLTVTSAQKNPTAFYLCASSGTSAARETQYFGPGTRLLVL.

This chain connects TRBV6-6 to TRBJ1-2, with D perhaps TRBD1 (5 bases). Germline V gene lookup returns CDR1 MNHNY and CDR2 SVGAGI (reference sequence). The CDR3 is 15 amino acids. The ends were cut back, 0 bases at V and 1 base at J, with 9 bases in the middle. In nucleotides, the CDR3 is TGTGCCAGCAGTTACTCGACAGCAGTTAACTATGGCTACACCTTC. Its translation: CASSYSTAVNYGYTF.

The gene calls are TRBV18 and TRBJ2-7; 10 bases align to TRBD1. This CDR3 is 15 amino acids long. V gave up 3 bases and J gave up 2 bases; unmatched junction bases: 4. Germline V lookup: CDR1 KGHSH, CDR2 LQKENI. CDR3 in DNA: TGTGCCAGCTCACCGGACAGGGGGTCCACCTACGAGCAGTACTTC. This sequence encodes CASSPDRGSTYEQYF.

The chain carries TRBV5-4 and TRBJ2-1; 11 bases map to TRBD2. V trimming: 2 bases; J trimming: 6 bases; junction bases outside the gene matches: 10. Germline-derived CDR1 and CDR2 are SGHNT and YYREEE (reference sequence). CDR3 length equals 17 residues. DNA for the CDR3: TGTGCCAGCAGCTTCGACCCAACTAGCGGGAGCACCAATGAGCAGTTCTTC. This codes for CASSFDPTSGSTNEQFF.

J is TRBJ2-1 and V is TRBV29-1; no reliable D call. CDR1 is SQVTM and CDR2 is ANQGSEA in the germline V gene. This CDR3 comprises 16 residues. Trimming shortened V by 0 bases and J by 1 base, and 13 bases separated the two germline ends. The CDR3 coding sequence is TGCAGCGTTGAAGAGACCGCATCTAGATCCTACAATGAGCAGTTCTTC. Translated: CSVEETASRSYNEQFF.

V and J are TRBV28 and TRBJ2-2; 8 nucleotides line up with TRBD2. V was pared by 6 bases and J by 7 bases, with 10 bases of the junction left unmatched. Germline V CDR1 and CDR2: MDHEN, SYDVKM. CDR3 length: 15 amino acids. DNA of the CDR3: TGTGCCAGCAGCCCGGGGGGGGCGCGGGGCGGGGAGCTGTTTTTT. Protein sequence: CASSPGGARGGELFF.

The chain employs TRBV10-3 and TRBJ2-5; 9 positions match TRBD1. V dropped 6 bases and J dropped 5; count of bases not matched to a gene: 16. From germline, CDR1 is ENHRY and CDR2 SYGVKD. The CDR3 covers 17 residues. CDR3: CAISPNPGQGSVETQYF. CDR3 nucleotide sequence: TGTGCCATCAGCCCCAACCCGGGACAGGGTTCGGTGGAGACCCAGTACTTC.

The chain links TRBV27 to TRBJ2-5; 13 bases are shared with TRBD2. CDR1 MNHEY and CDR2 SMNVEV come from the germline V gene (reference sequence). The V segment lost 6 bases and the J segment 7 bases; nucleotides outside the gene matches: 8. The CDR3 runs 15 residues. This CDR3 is CASSLGLAGDGTQYF. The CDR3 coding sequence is TGTGCCAGCAGCTTAGGACTAGCGGGAGACGGGACCCAGTACTTC.

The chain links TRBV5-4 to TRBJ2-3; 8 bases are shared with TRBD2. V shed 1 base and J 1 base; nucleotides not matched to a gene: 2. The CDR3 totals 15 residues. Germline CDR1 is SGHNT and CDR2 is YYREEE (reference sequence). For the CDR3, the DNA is TGTGCCAGCAGCTTGAGTAGCGGGGGCACAGATACGCAGTATTTT. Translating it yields CASSLSSGGTDTQYF.

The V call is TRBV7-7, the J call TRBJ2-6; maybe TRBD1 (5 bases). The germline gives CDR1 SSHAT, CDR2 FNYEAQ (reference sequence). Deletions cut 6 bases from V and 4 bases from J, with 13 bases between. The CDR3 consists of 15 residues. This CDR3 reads CASSASGSGANVLTF. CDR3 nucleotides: TGTGCCAGCAGTGCTTCAGGGTCAGGGGCCAACGTCCTGACTTTC.

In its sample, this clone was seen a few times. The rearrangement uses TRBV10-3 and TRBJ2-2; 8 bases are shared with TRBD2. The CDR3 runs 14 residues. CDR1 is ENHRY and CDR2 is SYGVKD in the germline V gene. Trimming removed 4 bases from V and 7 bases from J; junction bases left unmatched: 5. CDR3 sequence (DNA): TGTGCCATCAGTGGGGGCGGGAGGAACGGGGAGCTGTTTTTT. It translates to CAISGGGRNGELFF.

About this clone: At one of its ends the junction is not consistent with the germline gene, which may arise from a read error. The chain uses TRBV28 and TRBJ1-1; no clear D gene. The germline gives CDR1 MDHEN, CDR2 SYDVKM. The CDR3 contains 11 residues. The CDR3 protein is CASSFKGRNFF. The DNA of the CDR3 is TGTGCCAGCAGTTTTAAAGGGAGAAATTTTTTT.

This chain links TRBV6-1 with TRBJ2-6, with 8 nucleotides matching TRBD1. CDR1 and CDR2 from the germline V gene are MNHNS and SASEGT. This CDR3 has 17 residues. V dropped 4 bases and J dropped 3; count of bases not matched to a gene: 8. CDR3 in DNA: TGTGCCAGCAGTGGGGGCACAGGGGGGTATGGGGCCAACGTCCTGACTTTC. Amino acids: CASSGGTGGYGANVLTF.

CDR3 nucleotide sequence: TGTGCCAGCAGTGCCTCTAGCGGGAGTTTCCACGAGCAGTACTTC. The encoded protein is CASSASSGSFHEQYF. This chain joins TRBV2 and TRBJ2-7; TRBD2 agrees at 10 bases. Germline CDR1 and CDR2: SNHLY and FYNNEI. V gave up 4 bases and J gave up 5 bases; unmatched junction bases: 8. The CDR3 contains 15 residues.

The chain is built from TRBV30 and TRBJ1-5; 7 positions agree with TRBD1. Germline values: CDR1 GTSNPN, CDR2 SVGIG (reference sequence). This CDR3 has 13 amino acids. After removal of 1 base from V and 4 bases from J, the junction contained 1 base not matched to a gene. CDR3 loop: CAWSGDSNQPQHF. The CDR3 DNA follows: TGTGCCTGGAGTGGGGACAGTAATCAGCCCCAGCATTTT.